This entry lists 18 T cell receptor beta chains sequenced from one sample in a study of blood T cell repertoires in COVID-19. Here immunoSEQ multiplex PCR was the method, and the copy in TCRdb shows in-frame clones only, minus some. Among 250,000 to 350,000 clones listed, 85% to 90% were seen once. What was sequenced was PBMCs or T cells enriched from blood (not recorded which). The receptors originated from a woman in her sixties or seventies in a cohort exposed to, infected with or recovered from COVID-19 (not recorded which).

Here the CDR3 reads CASSPRREGEQFF. The CDR3 DNA reads TGTGCCAGCAGTCCCCGGCGGGAGGGTGAGCAGTTCTTC. The V and J genes are TRBV27 and TRBJ2-1; TRBD2 aligns across 9 bases. The germline V gene encodes CDR1 MNHEY and CDR2 SMNVEV (reference sequence). V lost 5 bases and J lost 9; bases outside the gene matches: 5. This CDR3 has 13 amino acids.

The chain uses TRBV7-9 and TRBJ1-5; D call uncertain. The V gene lost 8 bases and the J gene lost 4 bases, with 3 bases spanning the gap. Germline values: CDR1 SEHNR, CDR2 FQNEAQ (reference sequence). The CDR3 is made up of 10 amino acids. The CDR3 is CASQNQPQHF. The CDR3 nucleotides read TGTGCCAGCCAGAATCAGCCCCAGCATTTT.

The rearrangement links TRBV6-5 to TRBJ2-7; D gene uncertain. The CDR3 length is 11 residues. Trimming removed 5 bases at V and 4 bases at J, with 6 bases between. Germline lookup yields CDR1 MNHEY and CDR2 SVGAGI. The CDR3 region has the DNA TGTGCCAGCAGTCCCAGGTACGAGCAGTACTTC. Its translation is CASSPRYEQYF.

The chain has TRBV19 and TRBJ2-2; maybe TRBD1 (5 bases). Looked up from germline, CDR1 is LNHDA and CDR2 is SQIVND (reference sequence). The CDR3 extends over 15 amino acids. V lost 3 bases, J lost 6 bases, and 14 bases lay in between. CDR3 coding DNA: TGTGCCAGTAGTATCAAGGGGCAGGGCTCCGGGGAGCTGTTTTTT. Encoded protein: CASSIKGQGSGELFF.

In its sample, this clone was seen a few times. The V gene is TRBV2, the J gene TRBJ2-5, with D possibly matching TRBD2 (5 bases). Germline V gene data show CDR1 as SNHLY and CDR2 as FYNNEI. Trimming stripped 7 bases from V and 7 bases from J, with 13 bases between. This CDR3 spans 12 amino acids. CDR3 protein: CASTVAGGTQYF. DNA for the CDR3: TGTGCCAGCACTGTAGCTGGAGGGACCCAGTACTTC.

This sequence joins TRBV5-4 and TRBJ2-2, with 10 bases lining up with TRBD1. Germline trimming cut 4 bases from V and 7 bases from J; bases unmatched to any gene: 13. CDR1 and CDR2 (germline): SGHNT, YYREEE (reference sequence). This CDR3 comprises 17 residues. In nucleotides, the CDR3 is TGTGCCAGCAGCCCTATGACAGGGGGCGCGGTTTTCGGGGAGCTGTTTTTT. Translation: CASSPMTGGAVFGELFF.

The chain recombines TRBV21-1 with TRBJ2-7; TRBD2, as called in the table, went unchecked against the DNA. TRBV21-1 is a pseudogene segment. The CDR3 sequence is 19 residues long. This CDR3 is CASSKDAGKSDLDNYEQYF. CDR3 DNA sequence: TGTGCCAGCAGCAAAGACGCGGGCAAATCCGACCTTGATAACTACGAGCAGTACTTC.

This chain uses TRBV24-1 with TRBJ2-1; 8 nucleotides align to TRBD2. The CDR3 is 14 residues long. The germline gives CDR1 KGHDR, CDR2 SFDVKD. V gave up 5 bases and J gave up 8 bases; unmatched junction bases: 7. The CDR3 bases are TGTGCCACCAGTGTGAGCGGGAGAAGGGATGAGCAGTTCTTC. Protein: CATSVSGRRDEQFF.

The chain is built from TRBV5-4 and TRBJ2-7, with a weak D call TRBD1 (6 bases). The CDR3 runs to 14 residues. Trimming left V 4 bases short and J 0 bases short, with 11 bases between. Germline V lookup: CDR1 SGHNT, CDR2 YYREEE (reference sequence). The CDR3 DNA follows: TGTGCCAGCAGCGGGGGCGGGTCCTCCTACGAGCAGTACTTC. It yields the protein CASSGGGSSYEQYF.

The chain couples TRBV10-2 to TRBJ2-7, with 9 bases identical to TRBD2. Germline CDR1 and CDR2: WSHSY and SAAADI. This CDR3 region has 15 residues. Trimming at V came to 4 bases and at J to 3 bases, leaving 7 bases not matched to a gene. The chain's CDR3 is CASSVREGLVYEQYF. DNA for the CDR3: TGCGCCAGCAGTGTGCGGGAGGGCCTGGTCTACGAGCAGTACTTC.

The rearrangement links TRBV7-3 to TRBJ1-3; no reliable D call. This CDR3 contains 15 residues. The germline V gene encodes CDR1 SGHTA and CDR2 FQGTGA. V was trimmed by 2 bases and J by 0 bases, leaving 8 bases between them. The CDR3 loop reads CASSLAGGSGNTIYF. The CDR3 DNA reads as TGTGCCAGCAGCTTAGCCGGTGGCTCTGGAAACACCATATATTTT.

The V and J genes are TRBV5-6 and TRBJ1-2; a weak D match, TRBD1 (5 bases). The germline V gene encodes CDR1 SGHDT and CDR2 YYEEEE. This CDR3 has 16 amino acids. The V and J ends lost 4 bases and 6 bases respectively, with 22 bases between them. The CDR3 spells CASSLRQSQLTHGYTF. In DNA form, the CDR3 reads TGTGCCAGCAGCCTCCGACAGTCCCAATTGACTCATGGCTACACCTTC. Based on the CDR3 plus reference TRBV5-6 and TRBJ1-2, the full variable domain is DAGVTQSPTHLIKTRGQQVTLRCSPKSGHDTVSWYQQALGQGPQFIFQYYEEEERQRGNFPDRFSGHQFPNYSSELNVNALLLGDSALYLCASSLRQSQLTHGYTFGSGTRLTVV.

The chain has TRBV4-3 and TRBJ2-3, with TRBD2 identical over 13 bases. The CDR3 is 17 residues long. Germline trimming cut 2 bases from V and 5 bases from J; bases unmatched to any gene: 7. Germline CDR1 LGHNA, CDR2 YSLEER. The CDR3 spells CASSQSGLAGVGDTQYF. CDR3 DNA sequence: TGCGCCAGCAGCCAATCAGGACTAGCGGGAGTGGGAGATACGCAGTATTTT.

This sequence joins TRBV6-4 and TRBJ2-3; 8 bases agree with TRBD1. V lost 5 bases to trimming and J lost 1 base; unmatched junction nucleotides: 8. CDR3 length: 16 amino acids. Germline CDR1 is MRHNA and CDR2 is SNTAGT. The chain's CDR3 is CASSLGQGTGTDTQYF. CDR3 DNA: TGTGCCAGCAGTCTAGGACAGGGCACGGGCACAGATACGCAGTATTTT.

V usage is TRBV5-1 and J usage is TRBJ2-1; TRBD2 matches 12 bases. The V and J ends lost 2 bases and 9 bases, in that order; junction bases with no gene match: 6. The CDR3 is made up of 15 amino acids. Germline CDR1 SGHRS, CDR2 YFSETQ. DNA for the CDR3: TGCGCCAGCAGCTTTCTAGCGGGAGGGCCGGGTGAGCAGTTCTTC. It specifies CASSFLAGGPGEQFF.

This clone showed up just once. The chain is built from TRBV27 and TRBJ2-1; TRBD2 matches at 7 bases. V was clipped by 2 bases and J by 4 bases; unmatched bases: 11. CDR1 and CDR2 from the germline V gene are MNHEY and SMNVEV (reference sequence). The CDR3 runs 17 residues. In DNA form, the CDR3 reads TGTGCCAGCAGTTTACGCCGGGACTACTTTAGTTACAATGAGCAGTTCTTC. This translates into CASSLRRDYFSYNEQFF.

J is TRBJ2-1 and V is TRBV4-3, with unresolved D. The ends were cut back, 0 bases at V and 6 bases at J, with 9 bases in the middle. Looked up from germline, CDR1 is LGHNA and CDR2 is YSLEER. The CDR3 loop spans 14 amino acids. CDR3 protein: CASSQDSTLNEQFF. CDR3 nucleotides: TGCGCCAGCAGCCAAGATAGCACCCTCAATGAGCAGTTCTTC.

The CDR3 spells CASSIKGIGGYSNQPQHF. CDR3 coding DNA: TGTGCCAGTAGTATAAAGGGGATCGGCGGATATAGCAATCAGCCCCAGCATTTT. The V gene is TRBV19, the J gene TRBJ1-5; D may be TRBD1 (5 bases). CDR1 and CDR2 (germline): LNHDA, SQIVND (reference sequence). Trimming shortened V by 2 bases and J by 0 bases, and 17 bases separated the two germline ends. The CDR3 totals 18 residues.